This entry lists 21 T cell receptor beta chains sequenced from one sample in a study of blood T cell repertoires in COVID-19. Data came from immunoSEQ multiplex PCR; TCRdb stores just in-frame clones and leaves some out. The table lists 140,000 to 150,000 clones, roughly 81% of them singletons, with 6.5% to 8.5% in the top ten. Sequencing was done on a sample of peripheral blood. These receptors were obtained from a human donor with acute or convalescent COVID-19. The donor label of this sample is uncertain.

The V call is TRBV9, the J call TRBJ2-1; 9 nucleotides align to TRBD1. Trimming took 0 bases from V and 1 from J; bases not matched to a gene: 2. The CDR3 runs 16 residues. The germline V gene encodes CDR1 SGDLS and CDR2 YYNGEE. CDR3 sequence reads: CASSVGQGGSYNEQFF. The CDR3 bases are TGTGCCAGCAGCGTAGGACAGGGGGGGTCCTACAATGAGCAGTTCTTC. The variable domain in full, completed from reference TRBV9 and TRBJ2-1, reads DSGVTQTPKHLITATGQRVTLRCSPRSGDLSVYWYQQSLDQGLQFLIQYYNGEERAKGNILERFSAQQFPDLHSELNLSSLELGDSALYFCASSVGQGGSYNEQFFGPGTRLTVL.

In this sample, this clone turned up once. The chain joins TRBV6-1 to TRBJ2-1; 13 positions match TRBD2. This CDR3 region has 18 residues. The germline V gene has CDR1 MNHNS and CDR2 SASEGT. J was trimmed by 0 bases and V by 4 bases; bases with no gene match: 6. In DNA, the CDR3 is TGTGCCAGCAGTGCCGGGACTAGCGGGGCTAGCTCCTACAATGAGCAGTTCTTC. Translation: CASSAGTSGASSYNEQFF.

The V gene is TRBV5-1, the J gene TRBJ1-1; TRBD1 agrees at 7 bases. This CDR3 contains 15 residues. In germline, CDR1 is SGHRS, CDR2 YFSETQ. Germline trimming cut 4 bases from V and 5 bases from J; bases unmatched to any gene: 11. This chain's CDR3 is CASSPTTGMRTEAFF. For the CDR3, the DNA is TGCGCCAGCAGCCCAACGACAGGGATGAGGACTGAAGCTTTCTTT.

The genes are TRBV20-1 and TRBJ2-7; the D gene is possibly TRBD2 (6 bases). The CDR3 extends over 12 amino acids. Germline loops: CDR1 DFQATT, CDR2 SNEGSKA (reference sequence). The V end lost 3 bases, the J end lost 5 bases, and 11 bases lay between the germline ends. For the CDR3, the DNA is TGCAGTGCTAGTGACGGCGGGGACGAGCAGTACTTC. As protein: CSASDGGDEQYF.

The chain links TRBV7-2 to TRBJ1-5, with D unresolved. The V and J ends lost 2 bases and 6 bases respectively, with 14 bases between them. The CDR3 has 15 amino acids. Germline V gene data show CDR1 as SGHTA and CDR2 as FQGNSA. The CDR3 loop is CASSLIMGGSQPQHF. The CDR3 DNA follows: TGTGCCAGCAGCTTAATTATGGGAGGGAGTCAGCCCCAGCATTTT.

The J gene is TRBJ2-7, the V gene TRBV7-9, with D possibly TRBD1 on 6 matching bases. Per germline, CDR1 SEHNR and CDR2 FQNEAQ (reference sequence). The ends were cut back, 3 bases at V and 4 bases at J, with 7 bases in the middle. The CDR3 length is 12 residues. CDR3 DNA: TGTGCCAGCAGCTTCCAGGGGTACGAGCAGTACTTC. It is translated as CASSFQGYEQYF.

This chain joins TRBV19 and TRBJ1-5, with 12 positions matching TRBD1. This CDR3 contains 16 residues. The V and J ends lost 4 bases and 4 bases, in that order; junction bases with no gene match: 5. The germline V gene encodes CDR1 LNHDA and CDR2 SQIVND (reference sequence). For the CDR3, the DNA is TGTGCCAGTAGTAGGAGGGACAGGGGGCATAATCAGCCCCAGCATTTT. Translated, it gives CASSRRDRGHNQPQHF.

The genes are TRBV7-8 and TRBJ2-3; D uncertain. The V gene lost 5 bases and the J gene lost 0 bases, with 12 bases spanning the gap. The CDR3 contains 15 residues. Germline CDR1 reads SGHVS; CDR2 reads FQNEAQ. The CDR3 DNA is TGTGCCAGCAGCCTTAGGCGGCCCAGCACAGATACGCAGTATTTT. It encodes CASSLRRPSTDTQYF.

The gene calls are TRBV24-1 and TRBJ2-2; 12 positions agree with TRBD1. This CDR3 contains 22 residues. With V trimmed by 0 bases and J by 0 bases, 13 bases remained unmatched. Looked up from germline, CDR1 is KGHDR and CDR2 is SFDVKD. DNA of the CDR3: TGTGCCACCAGTGATTTGCAAGTCAGGGGACAGGGGGCCTCCGCGAACACCGGGGAGCTGTTTTTT. It translates to CATSDLQVRGQGASANTGELFF.

This chain's CDR3 is CASSRSGAPQETQYF. The CDR3 DNA sequence: TGCGCCAGCAGCCGCAGCGGGGCCCCACAAGAGACCCAGTACTTC. The chain is built from TRBV4-1 and TRBJ2-5, with TRBD2 matching 7 bases. The V gene end was trimmed by 4 bases and the J gene end by 2 bases; junction bases not matched to a gene: 7. The CDR3 extends over 15 amino acids. The germline gives CDR1 MGHRA, CDR2 YSYEKL.

The chain has TRBV27 and TRBJ2-3; the match to TRBD1 covers 7 bases. Unmatched junction bases numbered 15, after V lost 5 bases and J lost 4 bases. CDR3 length: 17 residues. Germline V lookup: CDR1 MNHEY, CDR2 SMNVEV (reference sequence). The CDR3, as DNA: TGTGCCAGCAGTCTCCAAACGCCTAGTAGGGGGCCAGATACGCAGTATTTT. Residues: CASSLQTPSRGPDTQYF.

The rearrangement joins TRBV19 to TRBJ2-7; maybe TRBD2 (5 bases). Germline V CDR1 and CDR2: LNHDA, SQIVND (reference sequence). Trimming removed 5 bases from V and 6 bases from J, with 14 bases in between. The CDR3 is 13 residues long. CDR3 in DNA: TGTGCCAGTAGTCCGGGTCCTGGGAGCGAGCAGTACGTC. Protein: CASSPGPGSEQYV.

V usage is TRBV24-1 and J usage is TRBJ2-1; 9 bases match TRBD2. The V and J ends lost 2 bases and 3 bases, in that order; junction bases with no gene match: 7. Germline lookup yields CDR1 KGHDR and CDR2 SFDVKD. The CDR3 is 17 amino acids. The DNA for the CDR3 is TGTGCCACCAGTGATTCCCCAAGAGCGGGGGGCTACAATGAGCAGTTCTTC. Encoded protein: CATSDSPRAGGYNEQFF.

V usage is TRBV2 and J usage is TRBJ1-3; D is unclear. V was pared by 6 bases and J by 0 bases, with 6 bases between. Germline V lookup: CDR1 SNHLY, CDR2 FYNNEI. CDR3 length: 13 residues. CDR3 in DNA: TGTGCCAGCAGGAGGGACTCTGGAAACACCATATATTTT. Its protein is CASRRDSGNTIYF.

The rearrangement joins TRBV27 to TRBJ1-2, with unresolved D. Germline CDR1 is MNHEY and CDR2 is SMNVEV (reference sequence). Trimming left V 0 bases short and J 4 bases short, with 15 bases between. This CDR3 has 16 amino acids. Here the CDR3 reads CASSLSSQAFIYGYTF. In DNA form, the CDR3 reads TGTGCCAGCAGTTTATCTTCCCAAGCTTTTATCTATGGCTACACCTTC.

The chain recombines TRBV6-1 with TRBJ1-2; D call uncertain. Trimming shortened V by 0 bases and J by 2 bases, and 7 bases separated the two germline ends. There are 14 residues in the CDR3. Germline-derived CDR1 and CDR2 are MNHNS and SASEGT. This CDR3 is CASSEAWANYGYTF. CDR3 DNA sequence: TGTGCCAGCAGTGAAGCATGGGCCAACTATGGCTACACCTTC.

The rearrangement uses TRBV2 and TRBJ1-1; maybe TRBD1 (6 bases). Germline V gives CDR1 SNHLY, CDR2 FYNNEI. CDR3 length equals 12 residues. V shed 8 bases and J shed 3 bases, with 10 bases lying between them. CDR3 loop: CASRRTDTEAFF. CDR3 nucleotide sequence: TGTGCCAGCCGGAGGACAGACACTGAAGCTTTCTTT.

The chain carries TRBV3-1 (or the pseudogene TRBV3-2) and TRBJ1-2, with D possibly TRBD1 on 5 matching bases. This CDR3 comprises 15 residues. Germline V gene sequence: CDR1 LGHDT, CDR2 YNNKEL (reference sequence). The V end was cut by 4 bases, the J end by 2 bases, with 14 bases between. The CDR3 nucleotides are TGTGCCAGCAGCCCTGAAGGGGCGACGAACTATGGCTACACCTTC. Translated: CASSPEGATNYGYTF.

In DNA form, the CDR3 reads TGTGCCAGCAGTTCCCTTGGTAGCGGGGGGGCAAATGAGCAGTTCTTC. Protein sequence: CASSSLGSGGANEQFF. This chain uses TRBV6-2 or TRBV6-3 with TRBJ2-1, with TRBD2 matching 11 bases. The germline V gene has CDR1 MNHEY and CDR2 SVGEGT. The V segment lost 4 bases and the J segment 7 bases; nucleotides outside the gene matches: 9. This CDR3 is 16 amino acids long.

This chain links TRBV2 with TRBJ1-4, with 7 bases fitting TRBD1. Germline-derived CDR1 and CDR2 are SNHLY and FYNNEI. CDR3 length equals 15 residues. Trimming at V came to 8 bases and at J to 5 bases, leaving 11 bases not matched to a gene. The CDR3 nucleotides are TGTGCCAGCCGTATTCAACAGGGGATAAATGAAAAACTGTTTTTT. Translation: CASRIQQGINEKLFF.

The rearrangement joins TRBV3-1 (or the pseudogene TRBV3-2) to TRBJ2-5; tentatively, D is TRBD2 (7 bases). This CDR3 has 15 amino acids. From germline, CDR1 is LGHDT and CDR2 YNNKEL (reference sequence). The V end was cut by 3 bases, the J end by 7 bases, with 18 bases between. This chain's CDR3 is CASSQERGGSGTQYF. For the CDR3, the DNA is TGTGCCAGCAGCCAGGAAAGGGGGGGCTCGGGGACCCAGTACTTC.